The clone carrying this T cell receptor beta chain was picked up a small number of times. Its antigen is as yet unknown. A junction boundary mismatches the germline segment, possibly from a read error. This entry is derived from a study of response to subunit inactivated influenza vaccine. General study findings and limits: A suggestion made by the authors is that each seasonal influenza vaccination recruits few new T cells.

Germline V gives CDR1 SSHAT, CDR2 FNYEAQ (reference sequence). This CDR3 is built from 18 residues. TCRdb processed the RT-PCR reads anew with MiXCR; each CDR3 protein has one entry. The repertoire has 610,000 or so distinct CDR3 sequences, 11% to 15% of them found once; the top ten carry 11%. The specimen comprised PBMCs from blood, sampled 12 days after vaccination. V usage is TRBV7-7 and J usage is TRBJ2-1; the match to TRBD1 covers 9 bases. The receptor was derived from a man aged 45-65 years who received an inactivated influenza vaccine. For the CDR3, the DNA is TGTGCTAGCAGCCACCACCCCCTGGGACAGGGAATCTCATATGAGCAGTTCTTC. Its translation is CASSHHPLGQGISYEQFF. The full variable domain, rest sourced from reference TRBV7-7 and TRBJ2-1, is GAGVSQSPRYKVTKRGQDVTLRCDPISSHATLYWYQQALGQGPEFLTYFNYEAQPDKSGLPSDRFSAERPEGSISTLTIQRTEQRDSAMYRCASSHHPLGQGISYEQFFGPGTRLTVL.